One and the same sample provided the 24 T cell receptor beta chains below, sequenced in a study of post-analysis software for immune sequencing data. Study results and limitations: Roughly five TRBV segments, including TRBV5-6, TRBV5-1 and TRBV20-1, were more frequent in patients than controls.

No antigens are known for them. Unique molecular identifiers were built into the TCR beta cDNA libraries. In TCRdb, the PCR reads were re-called with MiXCR into one record per CDR3 protein. The sample has some 690,000 distinct CDR3 sequences; 30% are singletons. Material for sequencing was blood. The receptors were sampled from a girl aged 5-17 years with multiple sclerosis.

The chain employs TRBV10-3 and TRBJ2-3, with a weak D call TRBD2 (5 bases). There are 13 residues in the CDR3. The germline gives CDR1 ENHRY, CDR2 SYGVKD. Trimming shortened V by 6 bases and J by 4 bases, and 11 bases separated the two germline ends. The CDR3 nucleotides are TGTGCCATCAGCTGGGGAGACGCAGATACGCAGTATTTT. This sequence encodes CAISWGDADTQYF.

This clonotype was seen a few times. The rearrangement uses TRBV20-1 and TRBJ2-3; 9 bases map to TRBD2. Germline trimming cut 3 bases from V and 1 base from J; bases unmatched to any gene: 11. The V gene's germline CDR1 is DFQATT and CDR2 SNEGSKA (reference sequence). The CDR3 has 17 amino acids. The CDR3 spells CSASMASGTVGTDTQYF. The CDR3 DNA reads TGCAGTGCTAGCATGGCTAGCGGGACGGTGGGCACAGATACGCAGTATTTT.

The V and J genes are TRBV20-1 and TRBJ2-5; D is perhaps TRBD2 (6 bases). Germline CDR1 is DFQATT and CDR2 is SNEGSKA (reference sequence). CDR3 length equals 11 residues. The V and J ends lost 7 bases and 5 bases respectively, with 11 bases between them. This CDR3 reads CSVRRGETQYF. The CDR3 DNA reads as TGCAGTGTCCGGAGGGGCGAGACCCAGTACTTC.

The chain joins TRBV1 to TRBJ1-5; the table calls TRBD1, which could not be checked here. TRBV1 counts as a pseudogene. The CDR3 sequence is 15 residues long. The CDR3 nucleotides read TGCACCAGCAGCCAAGAAGAACAGGCCAATCAGCCCCAGCATTTT. Translated: CTSSQEEQANQPQHF.

This clonotype was seen more than once but under ten times. V usage is TRBV20-1 and J usage is TRBJ2-1; TRBD2 is a possible D gene (5 bases). Germline V gene lookup returns CDR1 DFQATT and CDR2 SNEGSKA (reference sequence). V was clipped by 4 bases and J by 1 base, with 14 bases between them. This CDR3 contains 15 residues. The CDR3 DNA is TGCAGTGCTACACTTAGCGCCGTATCCTACAATGAGCAGTTCTTC. Protein product: CSATLSAVSYNEQFF.

V is TRBV29-1 and J is TRBJ2-5, with D tentatively TRBD2 (6 bases). Germline-derived CDR1 and CDR2 are SQVTM and ANQGSEA. The CDR3 has 13 residues. The V end was cut by 5 bases, the J end by 0 bases, with 10 bases between. The CDR3 DNA follows: TGCAGCGTTCTGCGGGGAAACCAAGAGACCCAGTACTTC. Translated, it gives CSVLRGNQETQYF.

This sequence joins TRBV10-3 and TRBJ1-1, with 9 bases identical to TRBD1. In germline, CDR1 is ENHRY, CDR2 SYGVKD. There are 16 residues in the CDR3. V lost 6 bases, J lost 5 bases, and 13 bases stayed unmatched. This CDR3 is CAISTKQGAGKTEAFF. DNA for the CDR3: TGTGCCATCAGCACAAAACAGGGGGCAGGCAAAACTGAAGCTTTCTTT.

This clonotype was recorded a few times. V is TRBV7-8 and J is TRBJ2-1; the match to TRBD2 covers 10 bases. CDR1 and CDR2 from the germline V gene are SGHVS and FQNEAQ. The CDR3 extends over 15 amino acids. V lost 4 bases, J lost 7 bases, and 7 bases stayed unmatched. CDR3 sequence reads: CASSYGLADKNEQFF. The CDR3 region has the DNA TGTGCCAGCAGCTACGGACTAGCGGATAAAAATGAGCAGTTCTTC.

The chain links TRBV10-3 to TRBJ2-3; 11 nucleotides match TRBD1. V was pared by 7 bases and J by 1 base, with 10 bases of the junction left unmatched. CDR1 and CDR2 (germline): ENHRY, SYGVKD. This CDR3 contains 17 residues. For the CDR3, the DNA is TGTGCCATCATGGGGGGGACAGGGGGTCTCGGCACAGATACGCAGTATTTT. Its translation: CAIMGGTGGLGTDTQYF.

V gene TRBV28 combines with J gene TRBJ2-1; D might be TRBD2 (7 bases). The CDR3 loop spans 11 amino acids. V shed 8 bases and J shed 10 bases, with 12 bases lying between them. Germline CDR1 and CDR2: MDHEN and SYDVKM. The CDR3 here is CASGGAREQFF. The CDR3 DNA sequence: TGTGCCAGCGGGGGGGCCAGAGAGCAGTTCTTC.

This clonotype was recorded a few times. This sequence joins TRBV27 and TRBJ2-1; TRBD2 aligns across 8 bases. Losses at the gene ends were 8 bases for V and 4 bases for J; bases not matched to a gene: 13. Germline values: CDR1 MNHEY, CDR2 SMNVEV (reference sequence). The CDR3 is 16 amino acids. CDR3 amino acids: CASGAGGLAGYNEQFF. CDR3 coding DNA: TGTGCCAGCGGAGCCGGCGGGCTAGCGGGTTACAATGAGCAGTTCTTC.

In its sample, this clonotype was seen a few times. The gene calls are TRBV15 and TRBJ2-5, with 7 bases matching TRBD1. The CDR3 length is 14 residues. Germline loops: CDR1 LNHNV, CDR2 YYDKDF (reference sequence). V shed 8 bases, J shed 2 bases, and the junction held 8 bases outside the gene matches. The CDR3, as DNA: TGTGCCACCGGTAAACCGGGACAGCAAGAGACCCAGTACTTC. Translated, it gives CATGKPGQQETQYF.

The rearrangement joins TRBV5-1 to TRBJ2-3; 11 bases are shared with TRBD2. The germline V gene has CDR1 SGHRS and CDR2 YFSETQ. There are 16 residues in the CDR3. After removal of 4 bases from V and 9 bases from J, the junction contained 13 bases not matched to a gene. The CDR3 DNA is TGCGCCAGCAGCCTAGATTTAGCGGGGGGGCTCAACACGCAGTATTTT. Residues: CASSLDLAGGLNTQYF.

This clonotype was observed a few times. The gene calls are TRBV10-3 and TRBJ1-5, with D tentatively TRBD1 (6 bases). The CDR3 runs to 15 residues. Germline V lookup: CDR1 ENHRY, CDR2 SYGVKD. Trimming left V 8 bases short and J 3 bases short, with 17 bases between. In nucleotides, the CDR3 is TGTGCCATCGCGGGGGGCCAGGACCCCAATCAGCCCCAGCATTTT. Translation: CAIAGGQDPNQPQHF.

This rearrangement joins TRBV4-2 to TRBJ2-5, with D perhaps TRBD1 (6 bases). The V end was cut by 4 bases, the J end by 3 bases, with 12 bases between. CDR1 and CDR2 (germline): LGHNA, YNFKEQ. There are 14 residues in the CDR3. CDR3 loop: CASSPVSGEETQYF. The CDR3 DNA follows: TGTGCCAGCAGCCCGGTTTCAGGGGAAGAGACCCAGTACTTC.

Comments on this clonotype: This may stem from a read error, because a much larger clone lies one nucleotide away. The chain links TRBV29-1 to TRBJ2-7, with D uncertain. The germline V and J ends were trimmed by 4 bases and 10 bases, with 14 bases remaining between them. The CDR3 totals 11 residues. Germline values: CDR1 SQVTM, CDR2 ANQGSEA. CDR3 region: CSVVPRDTQYF. The DNA of the CDR3 is TGCAGCGTTGTCCCCAGAGACACCCAGTACTTC.

With regard to this clonotype: A much bigger clone sits one base away, suggesting this may be a read error. Written as DNA, the CDR3 is TGCGGCGTTCACCGACTAGCGGGAGGCTGGGAGACCCAGTACTTC. It yields the protein CGVHRLAGGWETQYF. The V gene is TRBV29-1, the J gene TRBJ2-5, with 13 nucleotides matching TRBD2. This CDR3 spans 15 amino acids. CDR1 SQVTM and CDR2 ANQGSEA come from the germline V gene.

The gene calls are TRBV7-2 and TRBJ2-3; D is possibly TRBD2 (6 bases). Trimming removed 5 bases at V and 5 bases at J, with 17 bases between. Germline V gene sequence: CDR1 SGHTA, CDR2 FQGNSA. This CDR3 contains 15 residues. CDR3 coding DNA: TGTGCCAGCAGCATGGGGACTTTACCGCAAGATACGCAGTATTTT. Translation gives CASSMGTLPQDTQYF. Full variable domain (missing parts from reference TRBV7-2 and TRBJ2-3): GAGVSQSPSNKVTEKGKDVELRCDPISGHTALYWYRQSLGQGLEFLIYFQGNSAPDKSGLPSDRFSAERTGGSVSTLTIQRTQQEDSAVYLCASSMGTLPQDTQYFGPGTRLTVL.

The chain is built from TRBV7-2 and TRBJ2-7, with 9 bases aligning to TRBD2. With V trimmed by 5 bases and J by 3 bases, 5 bases remained unmatched. CDR1 is SGHTA and CDR2 is FQGNSA in the germline V gene. CDR3 size: 14 residues. CDR3 region: CASSTTSGLYEQYF. As DNA, the CDR3 is TGTGCCAGCAGCACGACTAGCGGACTCTACGAGCAGTACTTC.

A few counts support this clonotype. This sequence joins TRBV29-1 and TRBJ2-3; D unclear. V gave up 7 bases and J gave up 4 bases, with 9 bases separating them. This CDR3 is built from 11 residues. Germline values: CDR1 SQVTM, CDR2 ANQGSEA. For the CDR3, the DNA is TGCAGCGCGTCCTTCGCAGATACGCAGTATTTT. It yields the protein CSASFADTQYF.

This clonotype was recorded many times. The gene calls are TRBV7-8 and TRBJ2-1; 10 nucleotides line up with TRBD2. V dropped 4 bases and J dropped 4; count of bases not matched to a gene: 4. This CDR3 contains 15 residues. CDR1 SGHVS and CDR2 FQNEAQ come from the germline V gene. Here the CDR3 DNA reads TGTGCCAGCAGCTCGCAGCGGGGGGGTTACAATGAGCAGTTCTTC. Residues: CASSSQRGGYNEQFF.

This CDR3 reads CASVGQGASSYNSPLHF. In nucleotides, the CDR3 is TGTGCCAGCGTAGGTCAGGGGGCGAGCTCCTATAATTCACCCCTCCACTTT. The gene calls are TRBV6-1 and TRBJ1-6, with 8 bases that match TRBD1. The CDR3 has 17 residues. Germline assignment: CDR1 MNHNS and CDR2 SASEGT. V lost 8 bases and J lost 0; bases outside the gene matches: 9.

The sample holds a few counts of this clonotype. The V gene is TRBV20-1, the J gene TRBJ2-7, with 8 positions matching TRBD1. The CDR3 has 14 residues. V gave up 0 bases and J gave up 5 bases; unmatched junction bases: 6. Germline values: CDR1 DFQATT, CDR2 SNEGSKA (reference sequence). CDR3 sequence (DNA): TGCAGTGCTAGAGATTTTCAGGGGGCCGACGAGCAGTACTTC. Translation gives CSARDFQGADEQYF.

V and J are TRBV29-1 and TRBJ1-2; the D gene is possibly TRBD1 (6 bases). The V gene's germline CDR1 is SQVTM and CDR2 ANQGSEA. The ends were cut back, 2 bases at V and 7 bases at J, with 14 bases in the middle. The CDR3 has 13 amino acids. This chain's CDR3 is CSVEWGQGPGYTF. The CDR3 DNA reads as TGCAGCGTTGAATGGGGTCAGGGGCCTGGCTACACCTTC.